One and the same sample provided the 25 T cell receptor beta chains below, sequenced in a study of blood T cell repertoires in COVID-19. Produced via immunoSEQ multiplex PCR; TCRdb's table is partial and in-frame only. The sample consists of some 80,000 clones, roughly 85% of them appearing once. The sequenced sample consisted of peripheral blood. These receptor sequences come from a man aged 50 or older with COVID-19, enrolled during active disease.

The chain is built from TRBV18 and TRBJ2-3; 9 nucleotides match TRBD2. V was clipped by 5 bases and J by 1 base; unmatched bases: 7. Germline CDR1 KGHSH, CDR2 LQKENI. The CDR3 spans 16 residues. CDR3 DNA sequence: TGTGCCAGCTCATCCGATAGGACTAGCGGCACAGATACGCAGTATTTT. This sequence encodes CASSSDRTSGTDTQYF.

V usage is TRBV6-5 and J usage is TRBJ1-1; 7 bases are shared with TRBD1. J was trimmed by 7 bases and V by 5 bases; bases with no gene match: 7. The CDR3 runs 13 residues. Germline V gene sequence: CDR1 MNHEY, CDR2 SVGAGI. CDR3 sequence reads: CASSTLRQGEAFF. In DNA form, the CDR3 reads TGTGCCAGCAGTACCTTAAGACAGGGTGAAGCTTTCTTT.

The chain carries TRBV5-1 and TRBJ2-5; 12 nucleotides agree with TRBD2. The CDR3 has 16 residues. The junction had 5 bases not matched to a gene; V was cut back by 4 bases and J by 1 base. Germline CDR1 and CDR2: SGHRS and YFSETQ. The CDR3 protein is CASSRGLAGPQETQYF. CDR3 bases: TGCGCCAGCAGCAGAGGACTAGCGGGACCCCAAGAGACCCAGTACTTC.

This chain's CDR3 is CASSFWADKYQETQYF. CDR3 bases: TGTGCCAGCAGTTTCTGGGCAGATAAGTACCAAGAGACCCAGTACTTC. V gene TRBV27 combines with J gene TRBJ2-5; D is ambiguous. Germline V lookup: CDR1 MNHEY, CDR2 SMNVEV (reference sequence). The CDR3 length is 16 residues. Trimming took 3 bases from V and 0 from J, leaving 14 bases between them.

This sequence joins TRBV11-2 and TRBJ1-3; D call uncertain. This CDR3 has 15 amino acids. V was clipped by 6 bases and J by 0 bases, with 12 bases between them. Per the germline V gene, CDR1 is SGHAT and CDR2 is FQNNGV. CDR3 sequence: CASRHKQSSGNTIYF. The CDR3 DNA is TGTGCCAGCAGACACAAACAGAGCTCTGGAAACACCATATATTTT.

This clone appeared once. V gene TRBV7-9 combines with J gene TRBJ2-1; 13 nucleotides align to TRBD2. Trimming at V came to 6 bases and at J to 10 bases, leaving 12 bases not matched to a gene. CDR1 SEHNR and CDR2 FQNEAQ come from the germline V gene (reference sequence). The CDR3 extends over 16 amino acids. CDR3 nucleotide sequence: TGTGCCAGCAGTTATACCGGACTAGCGGGAGACCGGGAGCAGTTCTTC. Residues: CASSYTGLAGDREQFF.

The chain couples TRBV7-2 to TRBJ2-7; TRBD1 matches at 11 bases. Germline V CDR1 and CDR2: SGHTA, FQGNSA. This CDR3 comprises 11 residues. Losses at the gene ends were 8 bases for V and 12 bases for J; bases not matched to a gene: 6. The CDR3 here is CASGQGAWMYF. The CDR3 region has the DNA TGTGCCAGCGGACAGGGGGCGTGGATGTACTTC.

The gene calls are TRBV6-1 and TRBJ2-3; 9 bases are shared with TRBD2. Germline CDR1 reads MNHNS; CDR2 reads SASEGT. V lost 3 bases to trimming and J lost 3 bases; unmatched junction nucleotides: 10. This CDR3 is built from 17 residues. The chain's CDR3 is CASSDLIAGAGTDTQYF. The CDR3 nucleotides are TGTGCCAGCAGTGATCTGATAGCGGGAGCCGGGACAGATACGCAGTATTTT.

V gene TRBV5-1 combines with J gene TRBJ2-7, with 13 bases that match TRBD2. V was clipped by 0 bases and J by 1 base; unmatched bases: 1. The CDR3 is 16 amino acids. Germline V gene sequence: CDR1 SGHRS, CDR2 YFSETQ. This CDR3 reads CASSLGTSGRSYEQYF. In DNA form, the CDR3 reads TGCGCCAGCAGCTTGGGGACTAGCGGGAGATCCTACGAGCAGTACTTC.

The V call is TRBV19, the J call TRBJ2-3, with TRBD2 matching 9 bases. The CDR3 is 15 amino acids. From germline, CDR1 is LNHDA and CDR2 SQIVND (reference sequence). V was clipped by 6 bases and J by 6 bases; unmatched bases: 10. CDR3 DNA sequence: TGTGCCAGTAGGGCTAGCGGGAAGGTAGGGGATACGCAGTATTTT. Translating gives CASRASGKVGDTQYF.

The genes are TRBV4-2 and TRBJ2-7; 11 positions match TRBD2. Looked up from germline, CDR1 is LGHNA and CDR2 is YNFKEQ. The CDR3 spans 15 residues. Unmatched junction bases numbered 2, after V lost 0 bases and J lost 4 bases. The CDR3 loop is CASSQDLAGGYEQYF. The CDR3 DNA reads as TGTGCCAGCAGCCAAGATCTAGCGGGAGGATACGAGCAGTACTTC.

With respect to this clone: The junction departs from germline at one end; a sequencing error may be responsible. This chain connects TRBV7-9 to TRBJ1-3; D is unresolved. The CDR3 length is 15 residues. The germline gives CDR1 SEHNR, CDR2 FQNEAQ (reference sequence). The CDR3 DNA sequence: TGTGCCAGCAGCTTAGACTCTCCCTCTAGAAACACCATATATTTT. As protein: CASSLDSPSRNTIYF.

The chain carries TRBV27 and TRBJ2-7; 9 bases are a match to TRBD2. The CDR3 spans 17 residues. The germline V gene encodes CDR1 MNHEY and CDR2 SMNVEV (reference sequence). J was trimmed by 0 bases and V by 5 bases; bases with no gene match: 11. This chain's CDR3 is CASSLAKISGSSYEQYF. In DNA, the CDR3 is TGTGCCAGCAGTCTAGCGAAGATTAGCGGGAGCTCCTACGAGCAGTACTTC.

This chain links TRBV5-1 with TRBJ2-5; D perhaps matches TRBD2 (5 bases). The CDR3 consists of 14 residues. The V and J ends lost 4 bases and 5 bases respectively, with 15 bases between them. The germline V gene has CDR1 SGHRS and CDR2 YFSETQ. The DNA for the CDR3 is TGCGCCAGCAGCCGCCGCGAGGGTGGGGAGACCCAGTACTTC. This codes for CASSRREGGETQYF.

The genes are TRBV5-1 and TRBJ2-1; TRBD2 matches 11 bases. The CDR3 totals 15 residues. Germline trimming cut 5 bases from V and 2 bases from J; bases unmatched to any gene: 3. The V gene's germline CDR1 is SGHRS and CDR2 YFSETQ. CDR3 protein: CASSSLAGAYNEQFF. CDR3 nucleotides: TGCGCCAGCAGTTCACTAGCGGGGGCCTACAATGAGCAGTTCTTC.

The genes are TRBV5-1 and TRBJ2-1, with TRBD2 matching 10 bases. CDR3 size: 14 residues. Germline CDR1 and CDR2: SGHRS and YFSETQ. The junction had 9 bases not matched to a gene; V was cut back by 6 bases and J by 9 bases. The CDR3 protein is CASTKAGGPGEQFF. The CDR3 region has the DNA TGCGCCAGCACCAAAGCGGGAGGGCCGGGTGAGCAGTTCTTC.

This chain connects TRBV3-1 (or the pseudogene TRBV3-2) to TRBJ2-7; 9 bases are a match to TRBD2. The V and J ends lost 4 bases and 7 bases, in that order; junction bases with no gene match: 11. The CDR3 has 15 residues. The V gene's germline CDR1 is LGHDT and CDR2 YNNKEL (reference sequence). CDR3: CASSPSGTSLTEQYF. Written as DNA, the CDR3 is TGTGCCAGCAGCCCCTCCGGGACTAGCCTCACGGAGCAGTACTTC.

The chain joins TRBV6-4 to TRBJ2-3, with 10 nucleotides matching TRBD2. The CDR3 consists of 15 residues. The V gene's germline CDR1 is MRHNA and CDR2 SNTAGT. J gave up 8 bases and V 4 bases, and 9 bases lay outside the gene matches. Here the CDR3 DNA reads TGTGCCAGCAGTGCGGGAGCGGGAGGGCAAGTTACGCAGTATTTT. Its translation: CASSAGAGGQVTQYF.

This chain connects TRBV5-4 to TRBJ2-7, with no clear D. Germline CDR1 is SGHNT and CDR2 is YYREEE (reference sequence). The CDR3 loop spans 16 amino acids. Trimming took 0 bases from V and 0 from J, leaving 13 bases between them. The CDR3 nucleotides are TGTGCCAGCAGCTTGGGAGGCAGCTTACACTCCTACGAGCAGTACTTC. Translating gives CASSLGGSLHSYEQYF.

J is TRBJ1-2 and V is TRBV28, with a tentative D call TRBD1 (6 bases). Germline V gene sequence: CDR1 MDHEN, CDR2 SYDVKM. The CDR3 runs to 13 residues. V lost 4 bases to trimming and J lost 8 bases, with 14 bases between them. The CDR3 region has the DNA TGTGCCAGCAGTTCTGGCCCCGACAGGGGCTACACCTTC. Protein: CASSSGPDRGYTF.

The chain uses TRBV29-1 and TRBJ1-3, with 9 bases fitting TRBD1. The J segment lost 1 base and the V segment lost 6 bases, leaving 7 bases of the junction unmatched. Germline V gives CDR1 SQVTM, CDR2 ANQGSEA. The length of the CDR3 is 15 residues. The CDR3 here is CSVVPGTGSGNTIYF. CDR3 in DNA: TGCAGCGTCGTGCCTGGGACAGGGTCTGGAAACACCATATATTTT.

The J gene is TRBJ2-1, the V gene TRBV27; D gene uncertain. V gave up 6 bases and J gave up 7 bases, with 7 bases separating them. The CDR3 runs to 11 residues. The germline V gene encodes CDR1 MNHEY and CDR2 SMNVEV (reference sequence). The CDR3 protein is CASSHFNEQFF. The CDR3 bases are TGTGCCAGCAGCCACTTTAATGAGCAGTTCTTC.

The rearrangement uses TRBV12-3 or TRBV12-4 and TRBJ1-1; D not resolved. Trimming left V 1 base short and J 8 bases short, with 5 bases between. CDR3 length: 11 residues. The DNA of the CDR3 is TGTGCCAGCAGTTTAGTCGTGGAAGCTTTCTTT. It translates to CASSLVVEAFF.

The rearrangement uses TRBV5-4 and TRBJ2-1; 9 positions agree with TRBD2. The V gene's germline CDR1 is SGHNT and CDR2 YYREEE (reference sequence). CDR3 length equals 14 residues. Unmatched junction bases numbered 7, after V lost 4 bases and J lost 8 bases. The CDR3 DNA follows: TGTGCCAGCAGCGATAGCGGGAGTGGGTATGAGCAGTTCTTC. Its translation: CASSDSGSGYEQFF.

The chain links TRBV6-5 to TRBJ2-3; tentative D call: TRBD2 (6 bases). Germline loops: CDR1 MNHEY, CDR2 SVGAGI. V was cut by 2 bases and J by 0 bases, with 12 bases left in between. This CDR3 comprises 16 residues. The CDR3 spells CASSYGGGTSTDTQYF. In nucleotides, the CDR3 is TGTGCCAGCAGTTACGGTGGCGGGACTAGCACAGATACGCAGTATTTT.